The sequence of this T cell receptor beta chain was determined in a study of blood T cell repertoires in COVID-19. As for the study in general: Researchers got acute and convalescent COVID-19 samples from the United States, Italy and Spain.

Authors' analysis steps: Amplification of reference gene primers was used by the study to estimate nucleated cell counts. Libraries were prepared by immunoSEQ multiplex PCR; TCRdb keeps only in-frame clonotypes and omits some of them. The DNA was the basis for D and trimming; V, J and clone size are from that table. The repertoire holds roughly 280,000 clones, with around nine tenths as singletons. V was clipped by 1 base and J by 5 bases; unmatched bases: 7. The CDR3 runs 15 residues. The germline V gene has CDR1 LNHNV and CDR2 YYDKDF (reference sequence). Sequencing was carried out using peripheral blood. This receptor was taken from a man aged 30 to 39 with active or convalescent COVID-19. The V and J genes are TRBV15 and TRBJ2-7; the match to TRBD2 covers 8 bases. This CDR3 reads CATSRAASGGDEQYF. The CDR3 DNA follows: TGTGCCACCAGCAGAGCGGCGAGCGGGGGCGACGAGCAGTACTTC.